Below, one TCR beta chain is given with its context. Its antigen remains unknown. Sequencing in the ViraFEST assay came after antigen-specific CD4+ T cells had been expanded with viral peptide pools, which were used to stimulate PBMC. Culturing for nine to ten days preceded CD4+ T cell isolation. It was two doses of either the BNT162b2 or mRNA-1273 vaccine that participants received. Nucleocapsid antibody tests were negative, and the vaccine recipients had no prior SARS-CoV-2 infection. Cells had half their medium changed to IL-2 medium on days 3 and 7. The protocol was immunoSEQ multiplex PCR, while the TCRdb copy is restricted to in-frame clones and leaves out a portion. The table records approximately 61,000 clones, more than 70% of them present only once. The source of the sample is a study of vaccination effects on CD4 cells after COVID-19. Background on the study: Sampling occurred a median 72 days post second dose, range 14 to 241.

Germline V gene data show CDR1 as SGHRS and CDR2 as YFSETQ. CDR3 length equals 15 residues. The germline V and J ends were trimmed by 2 bases and 5 bases, with 11 bases remaining between them. The sequence was collected from a human donor who received a COVID-19 vaccine. This chain links TRBV5-1 with TRBJ1-6; D unclear. The source was CD4+ T cells from PBMCs cultured with HCoV-229E spike peptides, collected after COVID-19 vaccination. The CDR3: CASSFESPHNSPLHF. The CDR3 region has the DNA TGCGCCAGCAGCTTTGAGAGCCCCCATAATTCACCCCTCCACTTT.